Each of the 27 T cell receptor beta chains below was sequenced from the same sample in a study of cytomegalovirus exposure and HLA in healthy donors. This PCR relied on a set of 60 Vbeta primers and 13 Jbeta primers. TCRdb's table, derived via immunoSEQ multiplex PCR, lists solely in-frame clones and lacks some. The table has roughly 110,000 clones, 70% seen once; the top ten hold around 9%. Specimen: PBMCs. Source of these receptors: a man younger than 45 in good health and CMV-seropositive.

This clone was observed a single time. The chain is built from TRBV7-2 and TRBJ1-5, with 7 bases that match TRBD1. Germline CDR1 reads SGHTA; CDR2 reads FQGNSA. Germline trimming cut 5 bases from V and 1 base from J; bases unmatched to any gene: 5. The CDR3 consists of 15 residues. CDR3 sequence reads: CASSPRTGSNQPQHF. CDR3 coding DNA: TGTGCCAGCAGCCCCAGGACAGGAAGCAATCAGCCCCAGCATTTT. Full variable domain (rest looked up from reference TRBV7-2 and TRBJ1-5): GAGVSQSPSNKVTEKGKDVELRCDPISGHTALYWYRQSLGQGLEFLIYFQGNSAPDKSGLPSDRFSAERTGGSVSTLTIQRTQQEDSAVYLCASSPRTGSNQPQHFGDGTRLSIL.

This chain connects TRBV27 to TRBJ1-2; the match to TRBD1 covers 8 bases. V trimming: 3 bases; J trimming: 8 bases; junction bases outside the gene matches: 5. CDR1 and CDR2 (germline): MNHEY, SMNVEV (reference sequence). The CDR3 runs 13 residues. The CDR3 protein is CASSFSQGGGYTF. CDR3 DNA: TGTGCCAGCAGTTTCTCACAGGGGGGAGGCTACACCTTC.

The chain has TRBV6-1 and TRBJ1-1, with D perhaps matching TRBD1 (6 bases). The CDR3 is made up of 14 amino acids. Trimming pared 5 bases from V and 3 bases from J, leaving 13 bases between. In germline, CDR1 is MNHNS, CDR2 SASEGT. The CDR3 spells CASSKDRSDTEAFF. The CDR3 DNA follows: TGTGCCAGCAGTAAAGACAGGAGTGACACTGAAGCTTTCTTT.

CDR3 sequence reads: CASSLTDAKKLFF. The CDR3 bases are TGTGCCAGCAGCTTAACAGACGCGAAAAAACTGTTTTTT. This chain connects TRBV7-6 to TRBJ1-4, with D unresolved. The V gene lost 2 bases and the J gene lost 9 bases, with 10 bases spanning the gap. The germline V gene encodes CDR1 SGHVS and CDR2 FNYEAQ. The CDR3 sequence is 13 residues long. Full variable domain (outside the CDR3, taken from reference TRBV7-6 and TRBJ1-4): GAGVSQSPRYKVTKRGQDVALRCDPISGHVSLYWYRQALGQGPEFLTYFNYEAQQDKSGLPNDRFSAERPEGSISTLTIQRTEQRDSAMYRCASSLTDAKKLFFGSGTQLSVL.

This clone was observed a single time. The chain combines TRBV5-1 with TRBJ1-2; no reliable D call. The CDR3 extends over 15 amino acids. Looked up from germline, CDR1 is SGHRS and CDR2 is YFSETQ. Trimming stripped 1 base from V and 6 bases from J, with 16 bases between. In DNA, the CDR3 is TGCGCCAGCAGCTTGTACTATACTAATGAGGATGGCTACACCTTC. Translation: CASSLYYTNEDGYTF.

This chain joins TRBV27 and TRBJ2-2; TRBD2 is a possible D gene (6 bases). The germline V and J ends were trimmed by 6 bases and 2 bases, with 19 bases remaining between them. The CDR3 loop spans 17 amino acids. CDR1 MNHEY and CDR2 SMNVEV come from the germline V gene (reference sequence). CDR3: CASSPRSWGLNTGELFF. In DNA, the CDR3 is TGTGCCAGCAGCCCACGGAGCTGGGGACTTAACACCGGGGAGCTGTTTTTT.

The rearrangement joins TRBV7-9 to TRBJ2-2; 7 bases match TRBD1. From germline, CDR1 is SEHNR and CDR2 FQNEAQ (reference sequence). The trim removed 8 bases at V and 3 bases at J, leaving 9 bases unmatched. CDR3 length: 15 residues. For the CDR3, the DNA is TGTGCCAGCCATTCGAGGGGGCGGGACACCGGGGAGCTGTTTTTT. Residues: CASHSRGRDTGELFF.

The chain recombines TRBV21-1 with TRBJ1-5; the D call TRBD1 from the table was never checked on the DNA. TRBV21-1 is an annotated pseudogene. The CDR3 runs 15 residues. The CDR3 loop is CASSLGDRAYQPQHF. CDR3 DNA: TGTGCCAGCAGCCTAGGGGACAGGGCCTATCAGCCCCAGCATTTT.

V is TRBV5-1 and J is TRBJ2-1; a weak D match, TRBD2 (6 bases). V was clipped by 0 bases and J by 7 bases, with 11 bases between them. Germline CDR1 reads SGHRS; CDR2 reads YFSETQ. CDR3 length equals 14 residues. This chain's CDR3 is CASSLGLARNEQFF. The DNA of the CDR3 is TGCGCCAGCAGCTTGGGCCTAGCGAGGAATGAGCAGTTCTTC.

The chain combines TRBV9 with TRBJ1-4; maybe TRBD1 (6 bases). This CDR3 spans 17 amino acids. Germline values: CDR1 SGDLS, CDR2 YYNGEE. V was cut by 4 bases and J by 0 bases, with 16 bases left in between. Here the CDR3 DNA reads TGTGCCAGCAGCCCCCCTTCAGGGGATACAACTAATGAAAAACTGTTTTTT. It translates to CASSPPSGDTTNEKLFF.

The chain recombines TRBV7-9 with TRBJ2-2; 8 bases are a match to TRBD2. Germline V gene data show CDR1 as SEHNR and CDR2 as FQNEAQ (reference sequence). Trimming cost V 5 bases and J 3 bases; bases outside gene matches: 8. This CDR3 is 16 amino acids long. CDR3 sequence (DNA): TGTGCCAGCAGCCCCCCGCGGCGGGAGGACACCGGGGAGCTGTTTTTT. Amino acid sequence: CASSPPRREDTGELFF.

The count of this clone is one. The chain couples TRBV21-1 to TRBJ2-5; the D call TRBD1 from the table was never checked on the DNA. TRBV21-1 is described as a pseudogene. CDR3 length equals 16 residues. The chain's CDR3 is CASSSGTGMCQETQYF. The CDR3 nucleotides are TGTGCCAGCAGCTCCGGGACAGGGATGTGTCAAGAGACCCAGTACTTC.

This rearrangement joins TRBV5-1 to TRBJ1-1; weak D call: TRBD1 (6 bases). The CDR3 has 15 residues. V was cut by 2 bases and J by 3 bases, with 14 bases left in between. Germline V gives CDR1 SGHRS, CDR2 YFSETQ. The CDR3 here is CASSFFAGADTEAFF. The CDR3 coding sequence is TGCGCCAGCAGCTTTTTCGCAGGGGCGGACACTGAAGCTTTCTTT.

The V gene is TRBV10-3, the J gene TRBJ2-3; maybe TRBD1 (7 bases). The length of the CDR3 is 15 residues. In germline, CDR1 is ENHRY, CDR2 SYGVKD. Trimming took off 8 bases at V and 4 bases at J, with 19 bases between the two ends. The CDR3 bases are TGTGCCATCTCGGGGGACAGACAAGCGGCAGATACGCAGTATTTT. Protein product: CAISGDRQAADTQYF.

The rearrangement uses TRBV7-6 and TRBJ1-4; weak D call: TRBD1 (5 bases). V was trimmed by 1 base and J by 8 bases, leaving 20 bases between them. CDR1 and CDR2 from the germline V gene are SGHVS and FNYEAQ. The CDR3 has 17 residues. CDR3 region: CASSLGTPGLKGEKLFF. CDR3 DNA sequence: TGTGCCAGCAGCTTAGGGACCCCGGGCCTCAAGGGGGAAAAACTGTTTTTT.

This chain links TRBV30 with TRBJ2-1; 7 positions agree with TRBD1. This CDR3 region has 14 residues. The germline gives CDR1 GTSNPN, CDR2 SVGIG (reference sequence). CDR3 amino acids: CASKDRPSYNEQFF. The CDR3 DNA is TGTGCGTCGAAGGACAGGCCTTCCTACAATGAGCAGTTCTTC. The whole variable domain, remainder taken from reference TRBV30 and TRBJ2-1, is SQTIHQWPATLVQPVGSPLSLECTVEGTSNPNLYWYRQAAGRGLQLLFYSVGIGQISSEVPQNLSASRPQDRQFILSSKKLLLSDSGFYLCASKDRPSYNEQFFGPGTRLTVL.

The V call is TRBV28, the J call TRBJ1-5, with D maybe TRBD1 (5 bases). V was trimmed by 3 bases and J by 6 bases, leaving 6 bases between them. Germline CDR1 and CDR2: MDHEN and SYDVKM. This CDR3 has 12 residues. The CDR3 DNA follows: TGTGCCAGCAGTTTGGGGGGTCAGCCCCAGCATTTT. This encodes CASSLGGQPQHF.

The genes are TRBV25-1 and TRBJ1-2; 7 bases are shared with TRBD1. Germline V gene sequence: CDR1 MGHDK, CDR2 SYGVNS. V was pared by 0 bases and J by 6 bases, with 7 bases of the junction left unmatched. This CDR3 is 15 amino acids long. For the CDR3, the DNA is TGTGCCAGCAGTGAATACATCAGGGGGACGGATGGCTACACCTTC. Its translation: CASSEYIRGTDGYTF.

V gene TRBV4-1 combines with J gene TRBJ2-1; the D gene is possibly TRBD2 (5 bases). CDR3 length equals 15 residues. Per germline, CDR1 MGHRA and CDR2 YSYEKL. Trimming left V 0 bases short and J 2 bases short, with 8 bases between. CDR3 loop: CASSQDIGAYNEQFF. DNA of the CDR3: TGCGCCAGCAGCCAAGATATCGGGGCCTACAATGAGCAGTTCTTC.

The rearrangement uses TRBV5-1 and TRBJ1-4; maybe TRBD1 (5 bases). The V and J ends lost 0 bases and 2 bases respectively, with 11 bases between them. The CDR3 runs 16 residues. The V gene's germline CDR1 is SGHRS and CDR2 YFSETQ. The DNA of the CDR3 is TGCGCCAGCAGCTTGGGCCGGCGGGGCACTAATGAAAAACTGTTTTTT. Protein product: CASSLGRRGTNEKLFF.

This clone turned up a few times. V is TRBV15 and J is TRBJ2-3; 10 nucleotides line up with TRBD2. J lost 3 bases, V lost 4 bases, and 4 bases had no gene match. The CDR3 totals 15 residues. CDR1 and CDR2 from the germline V gene are LNHNV and YYDKDF (reference sequence). CDR3 in amino acids: CATSTAGLATDTQYF. For the CDR3, the DNA is TGTGCCACCAGCACCGCGGGACTAGCGACAGATACGCAGTATTTT. Complete variable domain (other parts from reference TRBV15 and TRBJ2-3): DAMVIQNPRYQVTQFGKPVTLSCSQTLNHNVMYWYQQKSSQAPKLLFHYYDKDFNNEADTPDNFQSRRPNTSFCFLDIRSPGLGDTAMYLCATSTAGLATDTQYFGPGTRLTVL.

This sequence joins TRBV7-2 and TRBJ1-2; the match to TRBD1 covers 7 bases. V was pared by 6 bases and J by 1 base, with 20 bases of the junction left unmatched. The CDR3 covers 19 residues. CDR1 SGHTA and CDR2 FQGNSA come from the germline V gene. The CDR3 bases are TGTGCCAGCAGATTACCCCCCTCCCGACAGGGCGGGTATAACTATGGCTACACCTTC. The encoded protein is CASRLPPSRQGGYNYGYTF.

The chain employs TRBV7-7 and TRBJ2-7; 8 bases are a match to TRBD1. The length of the CDR3 is 18 residues. Per the germline V gene, CDR1 is SSHAT and CDR2 is FNYEAQ (reference sequence). The CDR3 reads CASSLRQNGQGSTYEQYV. For the CDR3, the DNA is TGTGCTAGCAGCTTACGACAAAATGGACAGGGAAGCACCTACGAGCAGTACGTC.

The J gene is TRBJ2-5, the V gene TRBV7-6; 9 nucleotides agree with TRBD1. CDR3 length equals 16 residues. V dropped 4 bases and J dropped 5; count of bases not matched to a gene: 11. Germline CDR1 SGHVS, CDR2 FNYEAQ. The CDR3 is CASSSNRDRDGETQYF. In DNA, the CDR3 is TGTGCCAGCAGCTCGAACCGGGACAGGGATGGGGAGACCCAGTACTTC.

The chain recombines TRBV29-1 with TRBJ2-5; perhaps TRBD1 as D (6 bases). The CDR3 spans 12 residues. Trimming removed 8 bases at V and 5 bases at J, with 15 bases between. The germline gives CDR1 SQVTM, CDR2 ANQGSEA. CDR3 in amino acids: CSQGGIGETQYF. CDR3 in DNA: TGCAGCCAAGGGGGAATAGGGGAGACCCAGTACTTC. The full variable domain, its missing parts supplied by reference TRBV29-1 and TRBJ2-5, is SAVISQKPSRDICQRGTSLTIQCQVDSQVTMMFWYRQQPGQSLTLIATANQGSEATYESGFVIDKFPISRPNLTFSTLTVSNMSPEDSSIYLCSQGGIGETQYFGPGTRLLVL.

This sequence joins TRBV7-3 and TRBJ1-1; D is ambiguous. V was trimmed by 2 bases and J by 4 bases, leaving 11 bases between them. The CDR3 runs to 14 residues. The V gene's germline CDR1 is SGHTA and CDR2 FQGTGA. The CDR3 sequence: CASSLYSGPTEAFF. The CDR3 coding sequence is TGTGCCAGCAGCTTATATTCAGGTCCCACTGAAGCTTTCTTT.

The chain carries TRBV12-5 and TRBJ2-1, with 9 bases lining up with TRBD2. Germline CDR1 is LGHNT and CDR2 is FRNRAP. The CDR3 is made up of 17 amino acids. With 0 bases clipped from V and 7 bases from J, the junction kept 10 bases outside the gene matches. As DNA, the CDR3 is TGTGCTAGTGGTTTGGTAATAGGGCGGGAGGGCCCTAATGAGCAGTTCTTC. Translation gives CASGLVIGREGPNEQFF.